The present entry profiles one TCR beta chain with its context. This sample is part of a study of cytomegalovirus exposure and HLA in healthy donors. The PCR employed 60 Vbeta primers together with 13 Jbeta primers. This table comes from immunoSEQ multiplex PCR, and its TCRdb copy is limited to in-frame clones, with some not included. The table lists under 200,000 clones, around 80% of them singletons. V lost 2 bases, J lost 1 base, and 4 bases lay in between. CDR3 length: 12 amino acids. Germline CDR1 reads SQVTM; CDR2 reads ANQGSEA. This chain joins TRBV29-1 and TRBJ2-3, with D hard to call. Sample: PBMCs. This receptor was obtained from a middle-aged man in good health and CMV-seropositive. The CDR3 protein is CSVEQGTDTQYF. In DNA, the CDR3 is TGCAGCGTTGAACAGGGCACAGATACGCAGTATTTT.